Sequencing of this TCR beta chain was carried out in a study of chemoradiotherapy in HPV16-positive cancers. About this clone: Its specificity is not known.

Broader study findings: HPV-specific T cells were functionally defined from only two HPV16-positive patients.

V lost 0 bases to trimming and J lost 12 bases, with 18 bases between them. CDR3 size: 14 residues. Germline values: CDR1 LGHNA, CDR2 YNFKEQ. The table came from immunoSEQ multiplex PCR; TCRdb's copy has only in-frame clones and leaves some out. The sample records roughly 5,200 clones, around three quarters being singletons. This specimen was acquired from a patient who underwent chemoradiotherapy. This TCR derives from a human donor with HPV-associated anogenital cancer. This sequence joins TRBV4-2 and TRBJ2-7; no clear D. The CDR3 protein is CASSQDVLPRLRYF. The DNA of the CDR3 is TGTGCCAGCAGCCAAGATGTGCTTCCTAGGTTGCGGTACTTC.